These 25 T cell receptor beta chains originate from one sample sequenced in a study of T cell responses to AZD1222 COVID-19 vaccine (dated by TCRdb to the early 2020s). Explained via the paper, the time point label denotes: about 28 days (+/-7) after the second vaccine dose. Library construction relied on the immunoSEQ multiplex PCR assay. The immuneACCESS repertoire file appears here via TCRdb, limited to in-frame rearrangements. These files lack a portion of the clones; in checked studies, under half of the deficit traces to unresolved V genes, and the cause of the others is not known. This sample holds 70,000 to 90,000 clones; 70% to 90% were observed only once. Together, the top ten hold roughly an eighth of the sample. The starting material was peripheral blood, obtained 28 days after the second AZD1222 dose. The receptors stem from an adult who received the AZD1222 COVID-19 vaccine.

The chain joins TRBV13 to TRBJ2-4; maybe TRBD1 (5 bases). The CDR3 is 13 amino acids. Looked up from germline, CDR1 is PRHDT and CDR2 is FYEKMQ (reference sequence). V dropped 5 bases and J dropped 6 bases, with 11 bases sitting between them. The CDR3 sequence: CASSTSRGNIQYF. The CDR3 coding sequence is TGTGCCAGCAGCACCTCTAGGGGAAACATTCAGTACTTC.

In its sample, this clone was seen many times. V gene TRBV2 combines with J gene TRBJ2-1; TRBD2 matches 8 bases. The CDR3 has 15 residues. V lost 2 bases and J lost 9; bases outside the gene matches: 9. Germline assignment: CDR1 SNHLY and CDR2 FYNNEI. This chain's CDR3 is CASSETSGLKVEQFF. The CDR3 DNA is TGTGCCAGCAGTGAAACTAGCGGATTAAAGGTTGAGCAGTTCTTC.

The V and J genes are TRBV19 and TRBJ1-6; D gene ambiguous. V was trimmed by 8 bases and J by 0 bases, leaving 5 bases between them. Germline-derived CDR1 and CDR2 are LNHDA and SQIVND (reference sequence). The CDR3 totals 13 residues. The CDR3 spells CASGDSYNSPLHF. CDR3 coding DNA: TGTGCCAGTGGAGACTCCTATAATTCACCCCTCCACTTT.

The V call is TRBV9, the J call TRBJ2-3; 9 bases agree with TRBD1. Per germline, CDR1 SGDLS and CDR2 YYNGEE. V lost 3 bases, J lost 3 bases, and 8 bases stayed unmatched. This CDR3 has 16 amino acids. CDR3 in DNA: TGTGCCAGCAGCGCCCTACAGGGGGCGTTGACAGATACGCAGTATTTT. It translates to CASSALQGALTDTQYF.

V and J are TRBV4-1 and TRBJ1-2; D gene uncertain. This CDR3 comprises 18 residues. The V gene lost 0 bases and the J gene lost 6 bases, with 23 bases spanning the gap. Germline lookup yields CDR1 MGHRA and CDR2 YSYEKL. The DNA of the CDR3 is TGCGCCAGCAGCCAAGAAACAGTTTCCCCGGTAGGGTTGAATGGCTACACCTTC. It translates to CASSQETVSPVGLNGYTF.

The V gene is TRBV4-3, the J gene TRBJ1-1; a weak D match, TRBD1 (5 bases). V lost 3 bases and J 0 bases, leaving 11 bases between the germline ends. Germline V CDR1 and CDR2: LGHNA, YSLEER. This CDR3 region has 15 residues. CDR3 residues: CASSQTRQLNTEAFF. In nucleotides, the CDR3 is TGCGCCAGCAGCCAGACCAGACAGTTGAACACTGAAGCTTTCTTT.

This clone was found once. CDR3 bases: TGTGCCAGCAGCCGGGACAGTGGGTACGAGCAGTACGTC. Translated: CASSRDSGYEQYV. The chain links TRBV3-1 (or the pseudogene TRBV3-2) to TRBJ2-7; TRBD1 matches at 7 bases. Germline lookup yields CDR1 LGHDT and CDR2 YNNKEL (reference sequence). The CDR3 extends over 13 amino acids. The V and J ends lost 4 bases and 4 bases, in that order; junction bases with no gene match: 4.

In this sample, this clone turned up once. The chain couples TRBV20-1 to TRBJ2-3; TRBD2 agrees at 9 bases. Germline CDR1 and CDR2: DFQATT and SNEGSKA (reference sequence). The CDR3 is 18 amino acids. V shed 3 bases, J shed 3 bases, and the junction held 16 bases outside the gene matches. Written as DNA, the CDR3 is TGCAGTGCTAGTTTCGGGCGGGGGGGCTCGATGTCGACAGATACGCAGTATTTT. It specifies CSASFGRGGSMSTDTQYF.

V is TRBV11-2 and J is TRBJ1-1; D remains ambiguous. This CDR3 contains 14 residues. Germline assignment: CDR1 SGHAT and CDR2 FQNNGV. With 2 bases removed from V and 3 bases from J, the gap between germline ends came to 10 bases. CDR3: CASSLNGGYTEAFF. In DNA, the CDR3 is TGTGCCAGCAGCTTAAACGGTGGTTACACTGAAGCTTTCTTT.

The rearrangement links TRBV12-5 to TRBJ1-4; 8 bases map to TRBD1. The germline V gene encodes CDR1 LGHNT and CDR2 FRNRAP. V lost 2 bases and J lost 11; bases outside the gene matches: 4. The CDR3 consists of 13 residues. This CDR3 is CASGLSTGAKLFF. CDR3 DNA sequence: TGTGCTAGTGGTTTGTCGACAGGGGCGAAACTGTTTTTT. Full variable domain (missing parts from reference TRBV12-5 and TRBJ1-4): DARVTQTPRHKVTEMGQEVTMRCQPILGHNTVFWYRQTMMQGLELLAYFRNRAPLDDSGMPKDRFSAEMPDATLATLKIQPSEPRDSAVYFCASGLSTGAKLFFGSGTQLSVL.

V and J are TRBV30 and TRBJ2-2; 7 nucleotides line up with TRBD2. Germline V gene data show CDR1 as GTSNPN and CDR2 as SVGIG (reference sequence). The CDR3 covers 11 residues. V dropped 4 bases and J dropped 11; count of bases not matched to a gene: 4. The CDR3 loop reads CAWIGGLELFF. For the CDR3, the DNA is TGTGCCTGGATCGGGGGGTTAGAGCTGTTTTTT.

Notes on this clone: One junction end disagrees with the germline gene, perhaps due to a read error. The chain joins TRBV7-3 to TRBJ2-2, with no clear D. The CDR3 runs 14 residues. Germline lookup yields CDR1 SGHTA and CDR2 FQGTGA. CDR3 in DNA: TGTGCCAGCAGCCTAACCGGAAAAATCGGGGAGCTGTTTTTT. Translation: CASSLTGKIGELFF.

This chain connects TRBV9 to TRBJ1-1; the D gene is possibly TRBD1 (6 bases). Looked up from germline, CDR1 is SGDLS and CDR2 is YYNGEE. Trimming pared 0 bases from V and 1 base from J, leaving 22 bases between. This CDR3 is built from 19 residues. This chain's CDR3 is CASSVATGSGTTGNTEAFF. DNA of the CDR3: TGTGCCAGCAGCGTAGCTACTGGGAGTGGGACAACAGGGAACACTGAAGCTTTCTTT.

This chain uses TRBV5-1 with TRBJ2-7; the match to TRBD2 covers 13 bases. Looked up from germline, CDR1 is SGHRS and CDR2 is YFSETQ. The CDR3 extends over 16 amino acids. Trimming removed 0 bases from V and 3 bases from J; junction bases left unmatched: 3. CDR3 sequence reads: CASSLGGTSGDYEQYV. The CDR3 nucleotides read TGCGCCAGCAGCTTGGGCGGGACTAGCGGGGACTACGAGCAGTACGTC.

This chain connects TRBV30 to TRBJ1-2, with 7 bases lining up with TRBD1. This CDR3 is 13 amino acids long. Looked up from germline, CDR1 is GTSNPN and CDR2 is SVGIG (reference sequence). The V gene end was trimmed by 2 bases and the J gene end by 2 bases; junction bases not matched to a gene: 2. The CDR3 region has the DNA TGTGCCTGGAGTTCACAGGGGAACTATGGCTACACCTTC. It encodes CAWSSQGNYGYTF. Full variable domain (remainder filled in from reference TRBV30 and TRBJ1-2): SQTIHQWPATLVQPVGSPLSLECTVEGTSNPNLYWYRQAAGRGLQLLFYSVGIGQISSEVPQNLSASRPQDRQFILSSKKLLLSDSGFYLCAWSSQGNYGYTFGSGTRLTVV.

The chain carries TRBV28 and TRBJ1-5; D is perhaps TRBD1 (6 bases). Germline V gene lookup returns CDR1 MDHEN and CDR2 SYDVKM. Deletions cut 7 bases from V and 7 bases from J, with 14 bases between. The CDR3 spans 13 residues. The CDR3 reads CASITGYKQPQHF. In nucleotides, the CDR3 is TGTGCCAGCATTACAGGGTATAAACAGCCCCAGCATTTT.

The V gene is TRBV9, the J gene TRBJ2-1, with 7 bases that match TRBD1. Germline CDR1 SGDLS, CDR2 YYNGEE. The CDR3 covers 15 residues. J gave up 7 bases and V 1 base, and 8 bases lay outside the gene matches. CDR3 bases: TGTGCCAGCAGCGTAAATGCGGTCAGGGGGAATGAGCAGTTCTTC. It codes for CASSVNAVRGNEQFF.

The chain joins TRBV19 to TRBJ1-2; D gene unclear. This CDR3 region has 15 residues. Germline V CDR1 and CDR2: LNHDA, SQIVND (reference sequence). Trimming stripped 0 bases from V and 7 bases from J, with 15 bases between. The CDR3 DNA reads as TGTGCCAGTAGTATAGATCACCGGGAAGCAGGTGGCTACACCTTC. As protein: CASSIDHREAGGYTF.

The chain is built from TRBV29-1 and TRBJ1-5, with a tentative D call TRBD1 (5 bases). CDR1 is SQVTM, CDR2 ANQGSEA, per germline. The CDR3 has 12 residues. V lost 4 bases and J 4 bases, leaving 8 bases between the germline ends. For the CDR3, the DNA is TGCAGCGTTGGACAGACGAATCAGCCCCAGCATTTT. This gives the protein CSVGQTNQPQHF. The whole variable domain, filled in from reference TRBV29-1 and TRBJ1-5, reads SAVISQKPSRDICQRGTSLTIQCQVDSQVTMMFWYRQQPGQSLTLIATANQGSEATYESGFVIDKFPISRPNLTFSTLTVSNMSPEDSSIYLCSVGQTNQPQHFGDGTRLSIL.

The chain uses TRBV6-2 or TRBV6-3 and TRBJ1-5; no reliable D call. V lost 0 bases to trimming and J lost 4 bases, with 10 bases between them. CDR1 and CDR2 (germline): MNHEY, SVGEGT. The CDR3 contains 15 residues. The CDR3 is CASSYSNSDNQPQHF. DNA of the CDR3: TGTGCCAGCAGTTACTCTAACAGCGATAATCAGCCCCAGCATTTT.

J is TRBJ2-5 and V is TRBV6-2 or TRBV6-3; 7 nucleotides align to TRBD1. The germline CDR1 and CDR2 sequences are MNHEY and SVGEGT. The CDR3 consists of 15 residues. V lost 4 bases to trimming and J lost 5 bases; unmatched junction nucleotides: 10. CDR3 loop: CASSSRIVRGETQYF. The CDR3 DNA reads as TGTGCCAGCAGTTCGAGGATTGTCAGGGGGGAGACCCAGTACTTC.

The chain has TRBV6-2 or TRBV6-3 and TRBJ2-1, with D unresolved. The CDR3 covers 14 residues. Per the germline V gene, CDR1 is MNHEY and CDR2 is SVGEGT. With 3 bases removed from V and 2 bases from J, the gap between germline ends came to 8 bases. The chain's CDR3 is CASSYLGPYNEQFF. The CDR3 nucleotides read TGTGCCAGCAGTTATCTAGGGCCCTACAATGAGCAGTTCTTC.

The chain couples TRBV9 to TRBJ2-1, with 10 bases matching TRBD2. The J segment lost 2 bases and the V segment lost 4 bases, leaving 3 bases of the junction unmatched. There are 15 residues in the CDR3. Germline V gene sequence: CDR1 SGDLS, CDR2 YYNGEE. Written as DNA, the CDR3 is TGTGCCAGCAGCCGAGCGGGAGGGCCCTACAATGAGCAGTTCTTC. It translates to CASSRAGGPYNEQFF.

The rearrangement links TRBV14 to TRBJ1-2, with a tentative D call TRBD1 (5 bases). The CDR3 covers 16 residues. The germline V and J ends were trimmed by 3 bases and 4 bases, with 18 bases remaining between them. Germline CDR1 SGHDN, CDR2 FVKESK. The chain's CDR3 is CASSQGTRRGGYGYTF. The DNA for the CDR3 is TGTGCCAGCAGCCAGGGCACGAGAAGGGGAGGCTATGGCTACACCTTC.

J is TRBJ2-5 and V is TRBV10-3, with D perhaps matching TRBD2 (6 bases). Germline V gene data show CDR1 as ENHRY and CDR2 as SYGVKD. V shed 4 bases and J shed 2 bases, with 14 bases lying between them. This CDR3 has 15 amino acids. CDR3 sequence (DNA): TGTGCCATCAGTGGGGCTAGCGCGGATCAAGAGACCCAGTACTTC. Translation: CAISGASADQETQYF.